The next 18 T cell receptor beta chains were all read from a single sample in a study of T cell responses to AZD1222 COVID-19 vaccine. Profiling relied on immunoSEQ multiplex PCR, and the TCRdb table lists in-frame clones only, not all of them. Of approximately 110,000 clones in the sample, around 84% were seen once. This material consisted of peripheral blood, taken on day 0 of AZD1222 vaccination. These receptor sequences come from an adult in good health.

The rearrangement links TRBV29-1 to TRBJ1-2; 7 bases agree with TRBD1. The CDR3 loop spans 14 amino acids. V shed 6 bases and J 0 bases; nucleotides not matched to a gene: 7. CDR1 is SQVTM, CDR2 ANQGSEA, per germline. The CDR3 DNA reads as TGCAGCGTAGCGTGGGACAGCTCTAACTATGGCTACACCTTC. It encodes CSVAWDSSNYGYTF.

V usage is TRBV4-2 and J usage is TRBJ2-1, with D perhaps TRBD2 (6 bases). Germline lookup yields CDR1 LGHNA and CDR2 YNFKEQ. The V and J ends lost 0 bases and 6 bases respectively, with 12 bases between them. The CDR3 covers 15 residues. The CDR3: CASSQEVGAGNEQFF. The CDR3 DNA reads as TGTGCCAGCAGCCAAGAAGTGGGAGCGGGCAATGAGCAGTTCTTC.

This clone was observed a single time. The chain combines TRBV27 with TRBJ2-7; D not certain. The CDR3 loop spans 14 amino acids. V lost 5 bases to trimming and J lost 2 bases, with 13 bases between them. In germline, CDR1 is MNHEY, CDR2 SMNVEV (reference sequence). As DNA, the CDR3 is TGTGCCAGCAGTCCCCAGCTCCACCCCTACGAGCAGTACTTC. Protein: CASSPQLHPYEQYF.

The chain has TRBV11-2 and TRBJ1-1, with D unresolved. The CDR3 runs 14 residues. V lost 3 bases, J lost 1 base, and 9 bases lay in between. Germline CDR1 is SGHAT and CDR2 is FQNNGV. The DNA for the CDR3 is TGTGCCAGCAGCTTCGGCAGGCCGAACACTGAAGCTTTCTTT. Encoded protein: CASSFGRPNTEAFF.

In this sample, this clone turned up once. V is TRBV7-6 and J is TRBJ2-3, with 8 bases matching TRBD2. The germline V gene has CDR1 SGHVS and CDR2 FNYEAQ. The CDR3 loop spans 15 amino acids. V dropped 5 bases and J dropped 7; count of bases not matched to a gene: 11. The CDR3 sequence is CASSTPSGGGNTQYF. The DNA for the CDR3 is TGTGCCAGCAGCACCCCCTCGGGGGGGGGAAATACGCAGTATTTT.

This chain uses TRBV29-1 with TRBJ1-5; perhaps TRBD1 as D (5 bases). The CDR3 loop spans 14 amino acids. Germline V CDR1 and CDR2: SQVTM, ANQGSEA. With 5 bases removed from V and 9 bases from J, the gap between germline ends came to 20 bases. The CDR3: CSVLEGTAQGPQHF. Here the CDR3 DNA reads TGCAGCGTTCTGGAGGGGACGGCGCAGGGGCCCCAGCATTTT.

This rearrangement joins TRBV12-3 or TRBV12-4 to TRBJ2-7; D remains unclear. V was pared by 8 bases and J by 3 bases, with 8 bases between. The CDR3 is 11 amino acids. The CDR3: CASSQHYEQYF. The CDR3 nucleotides read TGTGCCAGCTCTCAGCACTACGAGCAGTACTTC.

This CDR3 is CASSLLLGGYEQYF. CDR3 in DNA: TGTGCCAGCAGCTTACTACTCGGGGGCTACGAGCAGTACTTC. V is TRBV7-8 and J is TRBJ2-7; D perhaps matches TRBD2 (6 bases). The CDR3 is made up of 14 amino acids. Germline V lookup: CDR1 SGHVS, CDR2 FQNEAQ. V shed 2 bases and J shed 3 bases, with 11 bases lying between them.

This clone showed up just once. The V gene is TRBV10-1, the J gene TRBJ1-5; D uncertain. There are 14 residues in the CDR3. Trimming took 7 bases from V and 9 from J, leaving 19 bases between them. The germline CDR1 and CDR2 sequences are WNHNN and SYGVQD (reference sequence). The CDR3 nucleotides are TGCGCCAGCAAAGGTTTTGGACCCCTGTGGCCCCAGCATTTT. Translated: CASKGFGPLWPQHF.

This chain connects TRBV2 to TRBJ2-2, with 8 bases identical to TRBD2. V was pared by 11 bases and J by 1 base, with 9 bases of the junction left unmatched. CDR1 and CDR2 from the germline V gene are SNHLY and FYNNEI. The CDR3 is made up of 15 amino acids. The CDR3, as DNA: TGTGCCCCCCCGCCGGCGGGGGGGAACACCGGGGAGCTGTTTTTT. Protein sequence: CAPPPAGGNTGELFF.

This clone was picked up one time. The chain employs TRBV6-5 and TRBJ1-2, with D maybe TRBD1 (6 bases). This CDR3 has 13 amino acids. Per germline, CDR1 MNHEY and CDR2 SVGAGI. V lost 4 bases and J lost 3, with 9 bases in between. The CDR3 region is CASSFSGDYGYTF. As DNA, the CDR3 is TGTGCCAGCAGTTTCTCAGGGGACTATGGCTACACCTTC.

This chain uses TRBV7-9 with TRBJ1-2; maybe TRBD1 (6 bases). Germline V CDR1 and CDR2: SEHNR, FQNEAQ (reference sequence). There are 12 residues in the CDR3. V lost 5 bases to trimming and J lost 4 bases, with 8 bases between them. The CDR3 DNA is TGTGCCAGCAGCCCAGGGGCCTATGGCTACACCTTC. Amino acids: CASSPGAYGYTF.

The CDR3 sequence is CASSYGSVRETQYF. The DNA of the CDR3 is TGTGCCAGCAGTTACGGGTCGGTGCGGGAGACCCAGTACTTC. The chain couples TRBV6-5 to TRBJ2-5, with unresolved D. Germline CDR1 is MNHEY and CDR2 is SVGAGI. V gave up 2 bases and J gave up 5 bases, with 12 bases separating them. CDR3 length: 14 residues.

This sequence joins TRBV3-1 (or the pseudogene TRBV3-2) and TRBJ1-1; tentatively, D is TRBD1 (5 bases). The CDR3 contains 14 residues. Trimming pared 4 bases from V and 2 bases from J, leaving 11 bases between. The germline gives CDR1 LGHDT, CDR2 YNNKEL (reference sequence). CDR3 nucleotides: TGTGCCAGCAGCCCACTCAGGGAAAACACTGAAGCTTTCTTT. It is translated as CASSPLRENTEAFF.

V is TRBV7-8 and J is TRBJ1-3; a weak D match, TRBD1 (6 bases). Germline V lookup: CDR1 SGHVS, CDR2 FQNEAQ. The CDR3 totals 16 residues. Trimming cost V 4 bases and J 0 bases, with 13 bases left between them. CDR3 coding DNA: TGTGCCAGCAGCTCTACGGGGGCCATCTCTGGAAACACCATATATTTT. It specifies CASSSTGAISGNTIYF.

This sequence joins TRBV11-2 and TRBJ1-3, with D unresolved. CDR1 and CDR2 from the germline V gene are SGHAT and FQNNGV. The CDR3 contains 17 residues. The V gene lost 1 base and the J gene lost 0 bases, with 13 bases spanning the gap. The CDR3 is CASSLGGGVYSGNTIYF. CDR3 DNA sequence: TGTGCCAGCAGCTTAGGTGGCGGGGTGTACTCTGGAAACACCATATATTTT.

The DNA for the CDR3 is TGTGCCAGCAGTTCCGGGGGACTAGCGCTTAATGAGCAGTTCTTC. Its translation: CASSSGGLALNEQFF. The J gene is TRBJ2-1, the V gene TRBV6-6, with TRBD2 matching over 10 bases. The CDR3 covers 15 residues. Germline trimming cut 4 bases from V and 7 bases from J; bases unmatched to any gene: 7. Germline V lookup: CDR1 MNHNY, CDR2 SVGAGI (reference sequence).

The rearrangement uses TRBV10-3 and TRBJ1-5; unclear D gene. V was shortened by 4 bases and J by 1 base, with 5 bases between the two germline ends. Germline CDR1 is ENHRY and CDR2 is SYGVKD. This CDR3 comprises 13 residues. In nucleotides, the CDR3 is TGTGCCATCAGTGCGGGGAGCAATCAGCCCCAGCATTTT. Protein sequence: CAISAGSNQPQHF.